One and the same sample provided the 21 T cell receptor beta chains below, sequenced in a study of CD4+ T cells in melanoma. The method was immunoSEQ multiplex PCR; TCRdb's version includes in-frame clones alone and lacks a portion of them. The sample contains around 10,000 clones, roughly two thirds of which appear only once. What was sequenced was cells from a culture (not recorded whether cultured in vitro). The receptors were gathered from a human donor with melanoma.

This chain uses TRBV6-5 with TRBJ2-7, with D maybe TRBD2 (6 bases). The CDR3 loop spans 15 amino acids. Germline V lookup: CDR1 MNHEY, CDR2 SVGAGI. V was shortened by 6 bases and J by 3 bases, with 18 bases between the two germline ends. This CDR3 reads CASSNRGGIHYEQYF. CDR3 DNA: TGTGCCAGCAGCAACCGAGGAGGGATCCACTACGAGCAGTACTTC.

This clone was found a few times. V usage is TRBV7-6 and J usage is TRBJ2-5; tentative D call: TRBD2 (6 bases). V lost 2 bases to trimming and J lost 4 bases, with 8 bases between them. Per the germline V gene, CDR1 is SGHVS and CDR2 is FNYEAQ. This CDR3 has 13 residues. The CDR3 is CASSLSGLETQYF. CDR3 bases: TGTGCCAGCAGCTTAAGCGGGTTAGAGACCCAGTACTTC.

This clone was seen a single time. This chain connects TRBV30 to TRBJ2-1, with 9 bases that match TRBD1. The CDR3 covers 14 residues. V gave up 6 bases and J gave up 5 bases; unmatched junction bases: 8. CDR1 is GTSNPN, CDR2 SVGIG, per germline (reference sequence). CDR3 nucleotide sequence: TGTGCCTGTTGGGTGGGACAGGGTCACAATGAGCAGTTCTTC. Protein: CACWVGQGHNEQFF. Combining the CDR3 with reference TRBV30 and TRBJ2-1 gives the whole variable domain SQTIHQWPATLVQPVGSPLSLECTVEGTSNPNLYWYRQAAGRGLQLLFYSVGIGQISSEVPQNLSASRPQDRQFILSSKKLLLSDSGFYLCACWVGQGHNEQFFGPGTRLTVL.

The genes are TRBV6-5 and TRBJ2-1, with 9 bases matching TRBD2. The CDR3 contains 15 residues. Losses at the gene ends were 2 bases for V and 5 bases for J; bases not matched to a gene: 4. Germline-derived CDR1 and CDR2 are MNHEY and SVGAGI. CDR3 region: CASSYQRGAHNEQFF. The CDR3 region has the DNA TGTGCCAGCAGTTACCAGCGGGGGGCGCACAATGAGCAGTTCTTC.

The chain recombines TRBV7-2 with TRBJ1-2; D ambiguous. V was clipped by 5 bases and J by 6 bases, with 16 bases between them. Germline CDR1 is SGHTA and CDR2 is FQGNSA. CDR3 length equals 14 residues. CDR3 sequence reads: CASSLRVLGNGYTF. The CDR3 nucleotides are TGTGCCAGCAGCCTAAGGGTCCTGGGAAATGGCTACACCTTC.

This clone was seen a few times. The V call is TRBV7-3, the J call TRBJ2-1, with a tentative D call TRBD2 (6 bases). CDR1 SGHTA and CDR2 FQGTGA come from the germline V gene. With 4 bases removed from V and 7 bases from J, the gap between germline ends came to 17 bases. The CDR3 covers 15 residues. The CDR3, as DNA: TGTGCCAGCAGCTCAACCGGGACTGCTTCGAATGAGCAGTTCTTC. Translating it yields CASSSTGTASNEQFF.

The chain combines TRBV5-4 with TRBJ1-6, with 7 nucleotides matching TRBD1. Germline CDR1 and CDR2: SGHNT and YYREEE (reference sequence). This CDR3 has 15 residues. V shed 0 bases, J shed 7 bases, and the junction held 4 bases outside the gene matches. CDR3 residues: CASSLDRGANSPLHF. In DNA, the CDR3 is TGTGCCAGCAGCTTGGACAGGGGAGCGAATTCACCCCTCCACTTT.

The J gene is TRBJ1-2, the V gene TRBV28, with a tentative D call TRBD1 (5 bases). The CDR3 consists of 16 residues. Looked up from germline, CDR1 is MDHEN and CDR2 is SYDVKM. Trimming stripped 3 bases from V and 8 bases from J, with 22 bases between. In DNA form, the CDR3 reads TGTGCCAGCAGTTTTATCTCGGGGCAGGGATGGGAAGGCTACACCTTC. The encoded protein is CASSFISGQGWEGYTF.

This clone was seen just once. At one boundary the junction diverges from the germline segment, which might be a read error. The chain links TRBV10-3 to TRBJ1-2; D is undetermined. The length of the CDR3 is 15 residues. CDR1 and CDR2 (germline): ENHRY, SYGVKD. CDR3 sequence: CDISESKVRAYGYTF. CDR3 nucleotide sequence: TGTGACATCAGTGAGTCGAAGGTGAGGGCATATGGCTACACCTTC.

This clone came up a few times. The J gene is TRBJ1-1, the V gene TRBV5-4; the D gene is possibly TRBD1 (6 bases). Germline-derived CDR1 and CDR2 are SGHNT and YYREEE (reference sequence). The CDR3 loop spans 14 amino acids. V lost 2 bases and J lost 1, with 9 bases in between. The CDR3 nucleotides are TGTGCCAGCAGCTTACAGGGTGGGAACACTGAAGCTTTCTTT. It yields the protein CASSLQGGNTEAFF.

The chain joins TRBV10-3 to TRBJ1-1; D call uncertain. This CDR3 has 14 amino acids. V was pared by 4 bases and J by 0 bases, with 9 bases between. Germline CDR1 is ENHRY and CDR2 is SYGVKD. CDR3 nucleotide sequence: TGTGCCATCAGTGTAACGGAGATGAACACTGAAGCTTTCTTT. This gives the protein CAISVTEMNTEAFF.

The sample holds a few counts of this clone. This sequence joins TRBV7-9 and TRBJ1-4; unclear D gene. CDR1 and CDR2 from the germline V gene are SEHNR and FQNEAQ (reference sequence). The CDR3 covers 14 residues. Trimming shortened V by 6 bases and J by 5 bases, and 13 bases separated the two germline ends. The CDR3 DNA follows: TGTGCCAGCAGGGCCGGGATCATCAATGAAAAACTGTTTTTT. Its protein is CASRAGIINEKLFF.

The gene calls are TRBV27 and TRBJ1-2; 9 positions match TRBD1. Trimming cost V 3 bases and J 8 bases; bases outside gene matches: 7. The CDR3 consists of 14 residues. Germline loops: CDR1 MNHEY, CDR2 SMNVEV (reference sequence). CDR3 loop: CASSLRGTGTGYTF. In DNA form, the CDR3 reads TGTGCCAGCAGTTTGAGGGGGACAGGGACCGGCTACACCTTC.

V and J are TRBV19 and TRBJ2-3; D uncertain. The CDR3 consists of 15 residues. The germline V gene encodes CDR1 LNHDA and CDR2 SQIVND (reference sequence). The V gene lost 3 bases and the J gene lost 2 bases, with 12 bases spanning the gap. CDR3 residues: CASSMGYFLTDTQYF. The CDR3 nucleotides are TGTGCCAGTAGTATGGGATACTTCCTCACAGATACGCAGTATTTT.

This clone was found once. This chain uses TRBV2 with TRBJ2-2; 9 bases line up with TRBD2. The CDR3 is made up of 15 amino acids. J lost 5 bases, V lost 6 bases, and 7 bases had no gene match. Germline assignment: CDR1 SNHLY and CDR2 FYNNEI. The CDR3 DNA reads as TGTGCCAGCAGCTTAGCGGGGGCCTGGACCGGGGAGCTGTTTTTT. Its translation: CASSLAGAWTGELFF.

The V and J genes are TRBV2 and TRBJ2-2; 7 bases agree with TRBD1. The ends lost 8 bases at V and 3 bases at J; junction bases unmatched: 9. Germline CDR1 and CDR2: SNHLY and FYNNEI. The CDR3 length is 15 residues. CDR3 nucleotides: TGTGCCAGCGGTCGACAGGGAAGGGACACCGGGGAGCTGTTTTTT. Residues: CASGRQGRDTGELFF.

The chain recombines TRBV30 with TRBJ1-4; 8 positions match TRBD1. This CDR3 is built from 12 residues. Germline CDR1 reads GTSNPN; CDR2 reads SVGIG (reference sequence). Written as DNA, the CDR3 is TGTGGGGGGACAGGCTCTAATGAAAAACTGTTTTTT. It encodes CGGTGSNEKLFF. Drawing the rest from reference TRBV30 and TRBJ1-4, the complete variable domain is SQTIHQWPATLVQPVGSPLSLECTVEGTSNPNLYWYRQAAGRGLQLLFYSVGIGQISSEVPQNLSASRPQDRQFILSSKKLLLSDSGFYLCGGTGSNEKLFFGSGTQLSVL.

The V and J genes are TRBV19 and TRBJ2-5; 7 bases align to TRBD2. The J segment lost 5 bases and the V segment lost 3 bases, leaving 9 bases of the junction unmatched. Per the germline V gene, CDR1 is LNHDA and CDR2 is SQIVND (reference sequence). The CDR3 extends over 15 amino acids. The CDR3 reads CASSMMGGIGETQYF. DNA of the CDR3: TGTGCCAGTAGTATGATGGGGGGGATTGGGGAGACCCAGTACTTC.

The chain joins TRBV7-2 to TRBJ2-1; tentative D call: TRBD1 (6 bases). Trimming removed 1 base from V and 2 bases from J, with 18 bases in between. CDR1 is SGHTA and CDR2 is FQGNSA in the germline V gene. The CDR3 is made up of 18 amino acids. CDR3 nucleotide sequence: TGTGCCAGCAGCTTAGAGCCGAGCAAGGGGGTCACCTACAATGAGCAGTTCTTC. Amino acids: CASSLEPSKGVTYNEQFF.

This clone was observed once. The gene calls are TRBV6-1 and TRBJ2-3; D is unresolved. Deletions cut 7 bases from V and 9 bases from J, with 5 bases between. The CDR3 spans 9 residues. Germline CDR1 MNHNS, CDR2 SASEGT. The CDR3 sequence: CASKRTQYF. The CDR3 DNA reads as TGTGCCAGCAAACGAACGCAGTATTTT.

This clone showed up just once. The chain has TRBV29-1 and TRBJ2-2; 11 bases line up with TRBD1. The junction had 4 bases not matched to a gene; V was cut back by 7 bases and J by 6 bases. The CDR3 runs 13 residues. Germline values: CDR1 SQVTM, CDR2 ANQGSEA. CDR3 in amino acids: CSAGQGAAGELFF. As DNA, the CDR3 is TGCAGCGCTGGACAGGGGGCGGCCGGGGAGCTGTTTTTT.